What follows is one T cell receptor (beta chain) and its context. Its target is not known. The data belong to a study of graft-versus-host responses after intestinal transplantation. Study-wide background: Every recipient had anti-thymocyte globulin induction and two to four years of tacrolimus plus steroids. General study points: GvH clones occurred in recipient marrow; some first appeared in ileum or blood. High graft-versus-host to host-versus-graft clonal ratios were found in allografts of patients who had graft-donor T cell macrochimerism.

Trimming left V 5 bases short and J 6 bases short, with 14 bases between. From germline, CDR1 is ENHRY and CDR2 SYGVKD. There are 14 residues in the CDR3. Data came from immunoSEQ multiplex PCR; TCRdb stores just in-frame clones and leaves some out. The sample consists of approximately 90,000 clones, about 93% of them appearing once. This clonotype was sampled from a human donor who received an intestinal transplant. The chain employs TRBV10-3 and TRBJ2-1; possibly TRBD1 for D (6 bases). The starting material was unstimulated CD8+ T cells sorted from spleen or lymph node cells, obtained before intestinal transplant. In DNA, the CDR3 is TGTGCCATCAGTTTAGAACAGGGCGCCAATGAGCAGTTCTTC. This encodes CAISLEQGANEQFF.